The 22 T cell receptor beta chains listed next were all sequenced from one sample in a study of blood T cell repertoires in COVID-19. The repertoire was sequenced with immunoSEQ multiplex PCR; TCRdb's copy has only in-frame clones and lacks some. The sample has 350,000 to 450,000 clones, roughly 90% seen once. Sequences were obtained from PBMCs or T cells enriched from blood (not recorded which). The origin of the receptors is a woman between 18 and 29 years old who had been exposed to COVID-19.

This chain joins TRBV5-1 and TRBJ2-5; tentatively, D is TRBD2 (5 bases). CDR3 length: 14 residues. The germline V and J ends were trimmed by 7 bases and 0 bases, with 13 bases remaining between them. Germline V gives CDR1 SGHRS, CDR2 YFSETQ. CDR3: CASHSGSYQETQYF. CDR3 nucleotide sequence: TGCGCCAGCCACAGCGGTTCGTACCAAGAGACCCAGTACTTC.

The V gene is TRBV27, the J gene TRBJ2-1; TRBD2 aligns across 8 bases. Germline assignment: CDR1 MNHEY and CDR2 SMNVEV (reference sequence). Trimming took 8 bases from V and 9 from J; bases not matched to a gene: 9. The CDR3 runs 13 residues. The CDR3, as DNA: TGTGCCAGCTGCTCCGCGGGGGGCATTGAGCAGTTCTTC. Its translation is CASCSAGGIEQFF.

The rearrangement joins TRBV6-1 to TRBJ2-7, with 8 bases aligning to TRBD2. The CDR3 length is 17 residues. Germline CDR1 reads MNHNS; CDR2 reads SASEGT. The V and J ends lost 2 bases and 2 bases, in that order; junction bases with no gene match: 11. CDR3 DNA sequence: TGTGCCAGCAGTGAATATTTCCCTTCGGGGGGGACCTACGAGCAGTACTTC. Its protein product is CASSEYFPSGGTYEQYF.

The chain recombines TRBV28 with TRBJ2-6, with D perhaps matching TRBD1 (5 bases). From germline, CDR1 is MDHEN and CDR2 SYDVKM. CDR3 size: 15 residues. V was shortened by 6 bases and J by 0 bases, with 9 bases between the two germline ends. CDR3 region: CASRGASSGANVLTF. The CDR3 DNA sequence: TGTGCCAGCAGAGGGGCCAGCTCTGGGGCCAACGTCCTGACTTTC.

The chain uses TRBV6-6 and TRBJ1-1, with TRBD1 identical over 9 bases. Trimming cost V 6 bases and J 10 bases; bases outside gene matches: 12. CDR1 is MNHNY, CDR2 SVGAGI, per germline (reference sequence). The CDR3 has 14 amino acids. The DNA for the CDR3 is TGTGCCAGCAGAGGGGCGACAGGGGGTCGAGGAGCTTTCTTT. It encodes CASRGATGGRGAFF.

This chain uses TRBV5-6 with TRBJ1-4; possible D gene TRBD1, 6 bases. Germline values: CDR1 SGHDT, CDR2 YYEEEE. The CDR3 is made up of 15 amino acids. Deletions cut 2 bases from V and 7 bases from J, with 15 bases between. This chain's CDR3 is CASSFIRARGEKLFF. CDR3 sequence (DNA): TGTGCCAGCAGCTTTATCCGGGCCAGGGGTGAAAAACTGTTTTTT.

This clone was recorded a few times. The chain recombines TRBV7-2 with TRBJ1-3; D is unclear. The CDR3 is 14 amino acids. The V and J ends lost 3 bases and 4 bases respectively, with 10 bases between them. CDR1 is SGHTA and CDR2 is FQGNSA in the germline V gene. The chain's CDR3 is CASSFFEGGNTIYF. CDR3 nucleotides: TGTGCCAGCAGCTTTTTCGAGGGAGGAAACACCATATATTTT. The variable domain in full, completed from reference TRBV7-2 and TRBJ1-3, reads GAGVSQSPSNKVTEKGKDVELRCDPISGHTALYWYRQSLGQGLEFLIYFQGNSAPDKSGLPSDRFSAERTGGSVSTLTIQRTQQEDSAVYLCASSFFEGGNTIYFGEGSWLTVV.

The chain joins TRBV19 to TRBJ2-1; 8 bases agree with TRBD2. V lost 5 bases, J lost 3 bases, and 3 bases stayed unmatched. The CDR3 runs to 14 residues. The germline V gene has CDR1 LNHDA and CDR2 SQIVND (reference sequence). The CDR3 bases are TGTGCCAGTAGTGACGGGAGGGACTACAATGAGCAGTTCTTC. Translated, it gives CASSDGRDYNEQFF.

This sequence joins TRBV28 and TRBJ1-5; D is unresolved. V lost 6 bases and J 3 bases, leaving 18 bases between the germline ends. CDR3 size: 16 residues. CDR1 and CDR2 from the germline V gene are MDHEN and SYDVKM. The CDR3 loop is CASSRERGRFNQPQHF. Here the CDR3 DNA reads TGTGCCAGCAGCCGCGAGAGAGGGAGGTTCAATCAGCCCCAGCATTTT.

The V and J genes are TRBV7-2 and TRBJ1-5; D gene uncertain. Germline lookup yields CDR1 SGHTA and CDR2 FQGNSA. The CDR3 covers 14 residues. V was clipped by 1 base and J by 2 bases, with 6 bases between them. The CDR3 DNA is TGTGCCAGCAGCTTAGACAATGGCAATCAGCCCCAGCATTTT. It yields the protein CASSLDNGNQPQHF.

This chain connects TRBV15 to TRBJ1-1; D is possibly TRBD1 (5 bases). Germline CDR1 LNHNV, CDR2 YYDKDF (reference sequence). CDR3 length: 14 residues. V was pared by 1 base and J by 2 bases, with 8 bases between. Here the CDR3 reads CATSRVRVNTEAFF. Here the CDR3 DNA reads TGTGCCACCAGCAGAGTCAGGGTCAACACTGAAGCTTTCTTT.

This clone came up once. The chain uses TRBV4-3 and TRBJ1-4, with 8 bases identical to TRBD1. Germline V gives CDR1 LGHNA, CDR2 YSLEER. CDR3 length: 15 residues. The V gene end was trimmed by 3 bases and the J gene end by 8 bases; junction bases not matched to a gene: 8. In DNA, the CDR3 is TGCGCCAGCAGCCAGTCGACAGGGGTGGGGGAAAAACTGTTTTTT. This codes for CASSQSTGVGEKLFF.

The chain links TRBV7-8 to TRBJ1-6, with D possibly matching TRBD1 (5 bases). CDR3 length equals 16 residues. Germline loops: CDR1 SGHVS, CDR2 FQNEAQ. The V gene lost 3 bases and the J gene lost 0 bases, with 9 bases spanning the gap. DNA for the CDR3: TGTGCCAGCAGCTTGGAGGGGCCCTCCTATAATTCACCCCTCCACTTT. This sequence encodes CASSLEGPSYNSPLHF.

The J gene is TRBJ2-5, the V gene TRBV5-6; 7 bases agree with TRBD1. CDR3 length: 14 residues. The V gene end was trimmed by 0 bases and the J gene end by 3 bases; junction bases not matched to a gene: 2. Germline-derived CDR1 and CDR2 are SGHDT and YYEEEE. Written as DNA, the CDR3 is TGTGCCAGCAGCTTGGATGACAGGGAAGAGACCCAGTACTTC. Its protein product is CASSLDDREETQYF.

This clone came up a few times. The chain combines TRBV7-3 with TRBJ2-2; no firm D call. Trimming removed 5 bases from V and 5 bases from J, with 6 bases in between. Germline V CDR1 and CDR2: SGHTA, FQGTGA. This CDR3 is built from 12 residues. The CDR3, as DNA: TGTGCCAGCAGCCCAGTAACCGGGGAGCTGTTTTTT. It translates to CASSPVTGELFF. Complete variable domain (other parts from reference TRBV7-3 and TRBJ2-2): GAGVSQTPSNKVTEKGKYVELRCDPISGHTALYWYRQSLGQGPEFLIYFQGTGAADDSGLPNDRFFAVRPEGSVSTLKIQRTERGDSAVYLCASSPVTGELFFGEGSRLTVL.

The rearrangement links TRBV6-5 to TRBJ2-3; TRBD2 agrees at 12 bases. The length of the CDR3 is 14 residues. Germline-derived CDR1 and CDR2 are MNHEY and SVGAGI. Trimming at V came to 6 bases and at J to 6 bases, leaving 4 bases not matched to a gene. CDR3 nucleotide sequence: TGTGCCAGCAGACCTAGCGGGAGGGGGGATACGCAGTATTTT. Its protein product is CASRPSGRGDTQYF.

A single count supports this clone. The gene calls are TRBV7-8 and TRBJ2-7; a possible D gene is TRBD1 (6 bases). V dropped 5 bases and J dropped 3 bases, with 11 bases sitting between them. From germline, CDR1 is SGHVS and CDR2 FQNEAQ. CDR3 size: 13 residues. The CDR3 protein is CASSETGYYEQYF. The CDR3 coding sequence is TGTGCCAGCAGCGAAACAGGGTACTACGAGCAGTACTTC.

This clone was detected a few times. The rearrangement joins TRBV11-2 to TRBJ1-4; D is possibly TRBD1 (6 bases). The V gene lost 0 bases and the J gene lost 8 bases, with 16 bases spanning the gap. Germline V lookup: CDR1 SGHAT, CDR2 FQNNGV. The CDR3 is 16 amino acids. The CDR3 here is CASSLDPYREREKLFF. The CDR3 DNA reads TGTGCCAGCAGCTTAGATCCCTACAGGGAACGGGAAAAACTGTTTTTT.

The chain joins TRBV28 to TRBJ2-7, with D possibly being TRBD1 (5 bases). The CDR3 runs 14 residues. CDR1 is MDHEN and CDR2 is SYDVKM in the germline V gene. V gave up 5 bases and J gave up 1 base, with 12 bases separating them. The CDR3 sequence: CASSAVDISYEQYF. In nucleotides, the CDR3 is TGTGCCAGCAGTGCCGTGGACATTTCCTACGAGCAGTACTTC.

The chain combines TRBV5-4 with TRBJ2-1; 9 nucleotides agree with TRBD2. The length of the CDR3 is 15 residues. The V segment lost 0 bases and the J segment 7 bases; nucleotides outside the gene matches: 5. Germline V gene lookup returns CDR1 SGHNT and CDR2 YYREEE (reference sequence). The CDR3 nucleotides read TGTGCCAGCAGCTTGGTCGCGGGGGGGCCAAATGAGCAGTTCTTC. Its translation is CASSLVAGGPNEQFF. Looking up the rest from reference TRBV5-4 and TRBJ2-1 gives the full variable domain: ETGVTQSPTHLIKTRGQQVTLRCSSQSGHNTVSWYQQALGQGPQFIFQYYREEENGRGNFPPRFSGLQFPNYSSELNVNALELDDSALYLCASSLVAGGPNEQFFGPGTRLTVL.

The chain employs TRBV6-5 and TRBJ2-7; no clear D gene. Germline CDR1 is MNHEY and CDR2 is SVGAGI. The CDR3 covers 12 residues. Trimming removed 6 bases from V and 6 bases from J, with 12 bases in between. The CDR3 bases are TGTGCCAGCAGAGGCCTAGAATCCGAGCAGTACTTC. Translated, it gives CASRGLESEQYF.

The rearrangement joins TRBV5-1 to TRBJ2-7; a possible D gene is TRBD1 (5 bases). In germline, CDR1 is SGHRS, CDR2 YFSETQ. V dropped 0 bases and J dropped 0 bases, with 13 bases sitting between them. The CDR3 extends over 16 amino acids. CDR3 sequence reads: CASSLEPRVGSYEQYF. The CDR3, as DNA: TGCGCCAGCAGCTTGGAGCCCAGGGTCGGCTCCTACGAGCAGTACTTC.